Listed below are T cell receptor beta chains from one sample, sequenced in a study of cytomegalovirus exposure and HLA in healthy donors. Sequenced by immunoSEQ multiplex PCR; TCRdb stores in-frame clones only, minus some. This table has 85,000 to 95,000 clones, roughly two thirds appearing once. Sequencing was done on a sample of PBMCs. The source of these receptors is a woman aged 30 to 39 in good health and CMV-seronegative. CDR3s include the opening cysteine and the closing phenylalanine or tryptophan. A D gene is named only where the DNA matches it firmly. The listing skips clone size in some rows; elsewhere it reads once, few, many or a size class.

J gene	clone size	V gene	D gene	CDR3 DNA	CDR3 protein
TRBJ2-7	few	TRBV6-1	TRBD2	TGTGCCAGCCGCGTTGGGCGGGAGGACTACGAGCAGTACTTC	CASRVGREDYEQYF
TRBJ1-1	few	TRBV28	.	TGTGCCAGCAGTTTATCGGGGGGCTACACTGAAGCTTTCTTT	CASSLSGGYTEAFF
TRBJ1-1	.	TRBV2	.	TGTGCCAGCAGCAGACAGGTTTCTGAAGCTTTCTTT	CASSRQVSEAFF
TRBJ1-5	.	TRBV2	TRBD1	TGTGCCAGCAGAGACAGGGCTCGGAATCAGCCCCAGCATTTT	CASRDRARNQPQHF
TRBJ2-7	few	TRBV7-9	TRBD2	TGTGCCAGCAGCTTCTTGACTAGCGGGAGGGAAATCGCCTACGAGCAGTACTTC	CASSFLTSGREIAYEQYF
TRBJ1-5	.	TRBV10-1	TRBD1	TGCGCCAGCAGTGAAGGACAGGGCGATCAGCCCCAGCATTTT	CASSEGQGDQPQHF
TRBJ1-4	.	TRBV28	.	TGTGCCAGCACCACCCAGTGGGGGGGAGCAACTAATGAAAAACTGTTTTTT	CASTTQWGGATNEKLFF
TRBJ1-4	.	TRBV18	.	TGTGCCAGCTCATTCCGACAGGCAAGGGATGAAAAACTGTTTTTT	CASSFRQARDEKLFF
TRBJ1-4	.	TRBV7-9	.	TGTGCCAGCAGCTTCATAGAGGGAGAAAAACTGTTTTTT	CASSFIEGEKLFF
TRBJ1-1	few	TRBV10-1	.	TGCGCCAGCAGTGAGGAGGGACTTGGGAACACTGAAGCTTTCTTT	CASSEEGLGNTEAFF
TRBJ1-1	.	TRBV2	.	TGTGCCAGCAGGGAGACGGTTAACACTGAAGCTTTCTTT	CASRETVNTEAFF
TRBJ1-1	few	TRBV11-2	TRBD1	TGTGCCAGCAGCTTATTCAGGGGGCAAGAGAGGACTGAAGCTTTCTTT	CASSLFRGQERTEAFF
TRBJ1-1	.	TRBV5-1	.	TGCGCCAGCAGCTTCCGATCCAGAATGAACACTGAAGCTTTCTTT	CASSFRSRMNTEAFF
TRBJ1-1	.	TRBV7-3	.	TGTGCCAGCAGCCTAATACAGGGCTTGGAGACTGAAGCTTTCTTT	CASSLIQGLETEAFF
TRBJ1-5	.	TRBV7-2	.	TGTGCCAGCAGCCCGGACAGTAGCAATCAGCCCCAGCATTTT	CASSPDSSNQPQHF
TRBJ1-6	.	TRBV27	.	TGTGCCAGCAGTGGGGGGTACCCGAGCTCCTATAATTCACCCCTCCACTTT	CASSGGYPSSYNSPLHF
TRBJ1-3	.	TRBV30	.	TGTGCCTGCAGGGTGTCCCTCTCTGGAAACACCATATATTTT	CACRVSLSGNTIYF
TRBJ1-2	.	TRBV11-1	.	TGTGCCAGCAGCTTAGCACAGTCTAACTATGGCTACACCTTC	CASSLAQSNYGYTF
TRBJ1-5	.	TRBV18	TRBD1	TGTGCCAGCTCGCCGGGACAGATAAATCAGCCCCAGCATTTT	CASSPGQINQPQHF
TRBJ1-1	.	TRBV7-8	TRBD1	TGTGCCAGCAGCTTAAATCGGGACAGCTATTTTAACACTGAAGCTTTCTTT	CASSLNRDSYFNTEAFF
TRBJ2-7	once	TRBV11-3	.	TGTGCCAGCAGTACAGGGAACGAGCAGTACTTC	CASSTGNEQYF
TRBJ1-1	few	TRBV10-3	.	TGTGCCATCAGTGATTCAGGGGTGGGCCCGATGAACACTGAAGCTTTCTTT	CAISDSGVGPMNTEAFF
TRBJ2-1	.	TRBV6-4	TRBD2	TGTGCCAGCAGGGTCAGCGGGGGGGTTAATGAGCAGTTCTTC	CASRVSGGVNEQFF
TRBJ1-2	.	TRBV6-5	.	TGTGCCAGCAGTTACTCGTACCTGACAGCCAACTATGGCTACACCTTC	CASSYSYLTANYGYTF
TRBJ1-1	.	TRBV6-6	TRBD1	TGTGCCAGCAGACCGGACAGGGGGAGAACTGAAGCTTTCTTT	CASRPDRGRTEAFF
TRBJ1-1	.	TRBV5-1	.	TGCGCCAGCAGCCTTGGGCAGGGGTTGGGTCGGAACACTGAAGCTTTCTTT	CASSLGQGLGRNTEAFF
TRBJ2-1	.	TRBV6-5	.	TGTGCCAGCAGTTACGACCAACACGGGGGCAATGAGCAGTTCTTC	CASSYDQHGGNEQFF
TRBJ2-1	.	TRBV5-1	TRBD1	TGCGCCAGCAGCCTAGGGACAGGGGGATACAATGAGCAGTTCTTC	CASSLGTGGYNEQFF
TRBJ2-7	.	TRBV9	TRBD1	TGTGCCAGCAGCGCGACGGACAGGTTAGACGAGCAGTACTTC	CASSATDRLDEQYF
TRBJ2-1	.	TRBV4-2	TRBD1	TGTGCCAGCAGCCTAACAGGGGACTCCTACAATGAGCAGTTCTTC	CASSLTGDSYNEQFF
TRBJ2-3	.	TRBV14	.	TGTGCCAGCAGCCCCGGTAGACTACGCACAGATACGCAGTATTTT	CASSPGRLRTDTQYF
TRBJ2-7	few	TRBV4-3	TRBD1	TGCGCCAGCAGCCCCACCCTGACAGGGGAGCAGTACTTC	CASSPTLTGEQYF
TRBJ1-5	.	TRBV6-1	.	TGTGCCAGCAGTGAAGCTAGAGGGTCCCAGCCCCAGCATTTT	CASSEARGSQPQHF
TRBJ2-2	.	TRBV5-1	.	TGCGCCAGCAGCTTGGCCGGGCAGGGTAACACCGGGGAGCTGTTTTTT	CASSLAGQGNTGELFF
TRBJ1-2	few	TRBV7-9	.	TGTGCCAGCAGCCCGGGGTATGGCTACACCTTC	CASSPGYGYTF